The clone carrying this T cell receptor (beta chain) has just one count. Its antigen remains unknown. The data originate from a study of vaccination effects on CD4 cells after COVID-19. It was after around 10 days of culture that CD4+ T cells were isolated. Participants got two doses of BNT162b2 or mRNA-1273 vaccine. The CDR3 extends over 16 amino acids. The ends were cut back, 5 bases at V and 4 bases at J, with 18 bases in the middle. Germline CDR1 is SEHNR and CDR2 is FQNEAQ (reference sequence). Using immunoSEQ multiplex PCR, the repertoire was profiled, and TCRdb retains in-frame clones only, with some absent. The table shows under 55,000 clones, with roughly 72% occurring only once. Study-wide points: Whether induced by infection or by vaccine, clones showed marked clonal contraction late after vaccination. The study got few convalescent patients and did not collect any early post-infection timepoints.

Sequencing was performed on CD4+ T cells from PBMCs cultured without peptide, taken after COVID-19 vaccination. The sequence derives from a human donor who received a COVID-19 vaccine. This chain links TRBV7-9 with TRBJ2-1; possibly TRBD2 for D (6 bases). CDR3 protein: CASSRTSGSAYNEQFF. The CDR3 DNA is TGTGCCAGCAGCCGGACAAGCGGGTCGGCGTACAATGAGCAGTTCTTC. The full variable domain, its missing parts supplied by reference TRBV7-9 and TRBJ2-1, is DTGVSQNPRHKITKRGQNVTFRCDPISEHNRLYWYRQTLGQGPEFLTYFQNEAQLEKSRLLSDRFSAERPKGSFSTLEIQRTEQGDSAMYLCASSRTSGSAYNEQFFGPGTRLTVL.